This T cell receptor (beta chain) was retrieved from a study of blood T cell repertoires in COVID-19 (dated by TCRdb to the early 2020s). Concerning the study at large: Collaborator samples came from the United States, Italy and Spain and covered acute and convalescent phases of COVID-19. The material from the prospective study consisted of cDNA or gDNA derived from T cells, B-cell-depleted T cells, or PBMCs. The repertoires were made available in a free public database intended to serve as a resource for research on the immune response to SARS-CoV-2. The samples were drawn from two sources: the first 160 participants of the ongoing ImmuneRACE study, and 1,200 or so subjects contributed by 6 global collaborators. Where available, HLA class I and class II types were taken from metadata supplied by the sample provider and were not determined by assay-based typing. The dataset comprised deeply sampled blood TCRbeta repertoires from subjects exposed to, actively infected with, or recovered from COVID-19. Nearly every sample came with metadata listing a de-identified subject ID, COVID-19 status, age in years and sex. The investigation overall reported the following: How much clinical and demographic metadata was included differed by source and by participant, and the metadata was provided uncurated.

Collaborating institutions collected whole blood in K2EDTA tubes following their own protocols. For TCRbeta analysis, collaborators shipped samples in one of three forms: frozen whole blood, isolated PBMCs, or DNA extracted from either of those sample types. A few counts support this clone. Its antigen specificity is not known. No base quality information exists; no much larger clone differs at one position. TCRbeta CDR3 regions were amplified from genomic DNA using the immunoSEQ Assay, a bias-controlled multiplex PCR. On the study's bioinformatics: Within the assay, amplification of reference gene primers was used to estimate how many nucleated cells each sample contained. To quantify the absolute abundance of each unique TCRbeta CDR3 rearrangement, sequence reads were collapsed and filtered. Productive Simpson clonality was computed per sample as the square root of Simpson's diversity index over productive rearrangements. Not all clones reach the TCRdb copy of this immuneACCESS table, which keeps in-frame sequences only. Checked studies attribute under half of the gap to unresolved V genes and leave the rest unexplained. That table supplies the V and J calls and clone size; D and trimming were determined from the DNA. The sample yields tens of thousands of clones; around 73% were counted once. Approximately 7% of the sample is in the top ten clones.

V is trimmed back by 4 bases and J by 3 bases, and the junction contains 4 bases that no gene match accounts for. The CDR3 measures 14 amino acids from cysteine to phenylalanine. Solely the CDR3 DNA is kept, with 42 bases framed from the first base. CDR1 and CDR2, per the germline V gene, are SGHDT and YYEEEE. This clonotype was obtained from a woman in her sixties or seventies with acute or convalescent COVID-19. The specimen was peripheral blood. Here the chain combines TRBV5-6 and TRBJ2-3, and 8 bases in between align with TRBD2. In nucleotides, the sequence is TGTGCCAGCAGCATGCGGGGGGCAACAGATACGCAGTATTTT. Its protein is CASSMRGATDTQYF.